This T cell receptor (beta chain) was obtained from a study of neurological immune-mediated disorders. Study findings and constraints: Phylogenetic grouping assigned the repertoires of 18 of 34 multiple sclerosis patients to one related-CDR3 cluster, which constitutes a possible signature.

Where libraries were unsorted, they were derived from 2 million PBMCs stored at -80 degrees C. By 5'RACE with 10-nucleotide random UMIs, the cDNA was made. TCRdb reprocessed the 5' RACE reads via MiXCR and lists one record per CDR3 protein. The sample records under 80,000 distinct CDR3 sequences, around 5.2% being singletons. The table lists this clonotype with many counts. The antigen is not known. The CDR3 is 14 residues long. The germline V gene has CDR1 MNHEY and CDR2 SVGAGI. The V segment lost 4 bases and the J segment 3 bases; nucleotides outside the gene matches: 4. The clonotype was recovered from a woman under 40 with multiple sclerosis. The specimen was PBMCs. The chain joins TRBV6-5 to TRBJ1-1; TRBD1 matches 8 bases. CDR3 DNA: TGTGCCAGCAGTTCGCGGACAGGGCACACTGAAGCTTTCTTT. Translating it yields CASSSRTGHTEAFF.